This T cell receptor beta chain derives from a study of cytomegalovirus exposure and HLA in healthy donors. Study results and limitations: One variant, a missense change in DCLRE1C, was linked in a later analysis to TCR beta V- and J-gene trimming.

The PCR was carried out with 60 Vbeta primers and 13 Jbeta primers. TCRdb keeps only in-frame clones here, not all; method: immunoSEQ multiplex PCR. This sample's clone table lists roughly 60,000 clones. The CDR3 spans 15 residues. The germline gives CDR1 SQVTM, CDR2 ANQGSEA. Between the trimmed V and J ends, which lost 8 bases and 1 base, there was a span of 20 bases. Details on this clone: Its matching antigen is unknown.

The sample comprised PBMCs. This chain connects TRBV29-1 to TRBJ1-1; D perhaps matches TRBD1 (5 bases). The clonotype comes from a woman between 18 and 29 years old in good health and CMV-seronegative. CDR3 coding DNA: TGCAGCACTCGGGGGTTTAACGAGTGGAACACTGAAGCTTTCTTT. This sequence encodes CSTRGFNEWNTEAFF. The variable domain in full, completed from reference TRBV29-1 and TRBJ1-1, reads SAVISQKPSRDICQRGTSLTIQCQVDSQVTMMFWYRQQPGQSLTLIATANQGSEATYESGFVIDKFPISRPNLTFSTLTVSNMSPEDSSIYLCSTRGFNEWNTEAFFGQGTRLTVV.